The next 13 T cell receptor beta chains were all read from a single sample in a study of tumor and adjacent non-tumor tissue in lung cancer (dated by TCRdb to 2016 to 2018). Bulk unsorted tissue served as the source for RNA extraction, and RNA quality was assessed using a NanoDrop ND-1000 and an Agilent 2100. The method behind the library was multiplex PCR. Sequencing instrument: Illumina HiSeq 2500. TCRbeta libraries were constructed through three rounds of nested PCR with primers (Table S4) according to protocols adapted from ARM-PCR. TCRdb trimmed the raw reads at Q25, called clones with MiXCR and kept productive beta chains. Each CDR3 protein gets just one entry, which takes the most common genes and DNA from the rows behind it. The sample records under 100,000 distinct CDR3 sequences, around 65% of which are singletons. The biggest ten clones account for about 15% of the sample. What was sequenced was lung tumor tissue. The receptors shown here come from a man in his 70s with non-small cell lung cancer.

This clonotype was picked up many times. The CDR3 sequence is CASSLPGIKTQYF. DNA for the CDR3: TGTGCCAGCAGTTTACCTGGGATCAAGACCCAGTACTTC. This chain links TRBV12-3 or TRBV12-4 with TRBJ2-5; D unclear. With 2 bases removed from V and 6 bases from J, the gap between germline ends came to 10 bases. This CDR3 contains 13 residues.

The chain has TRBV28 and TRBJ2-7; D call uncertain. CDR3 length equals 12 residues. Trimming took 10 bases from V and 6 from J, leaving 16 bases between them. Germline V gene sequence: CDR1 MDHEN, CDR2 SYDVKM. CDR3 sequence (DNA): TGTGCCACCCATGACACCGTAACCGAGCAGTACTTC. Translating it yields CATHDTVTEQYF. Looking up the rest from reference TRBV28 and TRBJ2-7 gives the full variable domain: DVKVTQSSRYLVKRTGEKVFLECVQDMDHENMFWYRQDPGLGLRLIYFSYDVKMKEKGDIPEGYSVSREKKERFSLILESASTNQTSMYLCATHDTVTEQYFGPGTRLTVT.

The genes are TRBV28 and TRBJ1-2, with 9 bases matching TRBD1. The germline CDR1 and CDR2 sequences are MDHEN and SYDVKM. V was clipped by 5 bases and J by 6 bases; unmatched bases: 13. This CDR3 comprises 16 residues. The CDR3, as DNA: TGTGCCAGCAGTACCGGGACAGGGAGCGCCCACCATGGCTACACCTTC. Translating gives CASSTGTGSAHHGYTF.

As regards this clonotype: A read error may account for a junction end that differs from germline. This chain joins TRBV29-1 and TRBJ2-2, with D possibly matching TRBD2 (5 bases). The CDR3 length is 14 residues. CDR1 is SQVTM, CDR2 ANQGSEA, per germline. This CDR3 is CSVAAGMNTRELFF. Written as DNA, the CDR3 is TGTAGCGTTGCGGCGGGTATGAACACCAGGGAGCTGTTTTTT.

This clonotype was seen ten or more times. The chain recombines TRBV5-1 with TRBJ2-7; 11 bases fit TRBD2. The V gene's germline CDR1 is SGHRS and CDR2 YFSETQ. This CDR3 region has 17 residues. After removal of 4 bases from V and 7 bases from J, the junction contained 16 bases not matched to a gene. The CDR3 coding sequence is TGCGCCAGCAGCCTGCCTCTTACTAGCGGGGGAATAGAAGAGCAGTACTTC. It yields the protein CASSLPLTSGGIEEQYF.

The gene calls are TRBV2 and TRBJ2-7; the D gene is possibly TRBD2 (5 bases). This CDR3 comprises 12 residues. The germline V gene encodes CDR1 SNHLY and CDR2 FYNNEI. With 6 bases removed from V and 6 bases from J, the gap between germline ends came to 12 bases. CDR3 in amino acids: CASSYGGGEQYF. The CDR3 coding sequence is TGTGCCAGCAGCTACGGAGGAGGCGAGCAGTACTTC.

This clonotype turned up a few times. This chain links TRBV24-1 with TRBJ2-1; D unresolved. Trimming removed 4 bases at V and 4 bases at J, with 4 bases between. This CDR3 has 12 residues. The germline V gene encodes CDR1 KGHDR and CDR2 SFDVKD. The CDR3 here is CATSEKYNEQFF. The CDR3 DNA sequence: TGTGCCACCAGTGAGAAGTACAATGAGCAGTTCTTC.

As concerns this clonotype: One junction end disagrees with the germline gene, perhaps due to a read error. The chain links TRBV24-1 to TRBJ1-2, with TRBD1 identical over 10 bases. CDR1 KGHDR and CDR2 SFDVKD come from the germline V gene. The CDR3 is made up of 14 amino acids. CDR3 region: CATNPGTGDYGYIF. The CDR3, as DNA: TGTGCCACCAACCCCGGGACAGGGGATTATGGCTACATCTTC.

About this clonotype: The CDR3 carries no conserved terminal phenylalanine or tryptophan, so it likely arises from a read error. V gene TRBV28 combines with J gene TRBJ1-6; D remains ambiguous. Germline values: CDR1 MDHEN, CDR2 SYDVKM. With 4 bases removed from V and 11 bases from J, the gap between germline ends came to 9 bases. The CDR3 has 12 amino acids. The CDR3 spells CASSSPAAPLHY. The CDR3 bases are TGTGCCAGCAGTTCCCCCGCGGCACCCCTCCACTAT.

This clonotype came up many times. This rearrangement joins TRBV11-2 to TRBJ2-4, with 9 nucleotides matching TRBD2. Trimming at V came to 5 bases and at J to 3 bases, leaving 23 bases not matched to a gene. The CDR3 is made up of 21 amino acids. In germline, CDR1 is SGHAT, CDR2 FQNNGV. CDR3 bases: TGTGCCAGCAGCCACCCTCGGGAGGCGGGAGGGCCGGGTATAGGCAAAAACATTCAGTACTTC. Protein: CASSHPREAGGPGIGKNIQYF. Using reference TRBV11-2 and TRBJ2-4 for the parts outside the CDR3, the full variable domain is EAGVAQSPRYKIIEKRQSVAFWCNPISGHATLYWYQQILGQGPKLLIQFQNNGVVDDSQLPKDRFSAERLKGVDSTLKIQPAKLEDSAVYLCASSHPREAGGPGIGKNIQYFGAGTRLSVL.

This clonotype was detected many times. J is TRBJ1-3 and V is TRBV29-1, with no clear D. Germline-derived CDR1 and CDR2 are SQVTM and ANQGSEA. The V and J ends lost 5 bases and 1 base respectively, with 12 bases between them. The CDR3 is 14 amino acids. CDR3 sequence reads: CSVFVGVSGNTIYF. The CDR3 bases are TGCAGCGTTTTCGTTGGGGTGTCTGGAAACACCATATATTTT.

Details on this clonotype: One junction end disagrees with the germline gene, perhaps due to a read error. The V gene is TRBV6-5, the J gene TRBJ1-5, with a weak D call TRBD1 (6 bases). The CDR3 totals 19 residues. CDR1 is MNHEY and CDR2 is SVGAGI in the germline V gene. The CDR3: CASSSRNRDKEGNIQPQHF. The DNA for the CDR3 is TGTGCCAGCAGTTCGAGAAACCGGGACAAGGAGGGAAACATTCAGCCCCAACATTTT.

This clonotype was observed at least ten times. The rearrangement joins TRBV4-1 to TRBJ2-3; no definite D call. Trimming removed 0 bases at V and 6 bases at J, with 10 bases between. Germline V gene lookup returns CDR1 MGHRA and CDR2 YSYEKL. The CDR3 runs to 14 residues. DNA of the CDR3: TGCGCCAGCAGCCAAGATGGAGCAACGGATACGCAGTATTTT. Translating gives CASSQDGATDTQYF.